The 7 T cell receptor beta chains given below trace back to one sample, sequenced in a study of blood T cell repertoires in COVID-19. Profiled with immunoSEQ multiplex PCR; TCRdb holds only in-frame clones, not every one. The sample consists of about 220,000 clones, about 79% of them appearing once. The specimen was peripheral blood. These receptor sequences come from a man between 50 and 59 years old with active or convalescent COVID-19.

This clone turned up a few times. The chain carries TRBV11-2 and TRBJ2-3; a weak D match, TRBD2 (5 bases). Trimming removed 4 bases at V and 5 bases at J, with 19 bases between. Germline V gene lookup returns CDR1 SGHAT and CDR2 FQNNGV. The CDR3 is 16 amino acids. In DNA form, the CDR3 reads TGTGCCAGCAGCTCCCGGGGTCGGCGCCTGGGAGATACGCAGTATTTT. The encoded protein is CASSSRGRRLGDTQYF.

In its sample, this clone was seen a few times. The chain links TRBV7-2 to TRBJ2-7, with D maybe TRBD2 (5 bases). Germline V gives CDR1 SGHTA, CDR2 FQGNSA. The CDR3 spans 13 residues. With 2 bases removed from V and 3 bases from J, the gap between germline ends came to 8 bases. CDR3 loop: CASSLRTGYEQYF. CDR3 nucleotides: TGTGCCAGCAGCTTACGGACTGGCTACGAGCAGTACTTC.

There are a few counts of this clone. Other nucleotide sequences from this sample produce the same CDR3. This sequence joins TRBV7-2 and TRBJ1-2; D may be TRBD1 (6 bases). V lost 1 base, J lost 4 bases, and 7 bases lay in between. The CDR3 length is 13 residues. Germline V lookup: CDR1 SGHTA, CDR2 FQGNSA. The CDR3 bases are TGTGCCAGCAGCTTAGGAGGGGGCTATGGCTACACCTTC. Its translation: CASSLGGGYGYTF.

This chain links TRBV10-3 with TRBJ1-3, with no clear D. CDR1 and CDR2 from the germline V gene are ENHRY and SYGVKD. The V gene lost 4 bases and the J gene lost 7 bases, with 14 bases spanning the gap. There are 14 residues in the CDR3. The CDR3 region has the DNA TGTGCCATCAGTGGTTCAGGCCCCAGGAACACCATATATTTT. Its protein product is CAISGSGPRNTIYF.

The chain is built from TRBV5-1 and TRBJ2-7, with 7 bases that match TRBD1. The CDR3 is made up of 14 amino acids. The trim removed 4 bases at V and 2 bases at J, leaving 6 bases unmatched. Germline V gives CDR1 SGHRS, CDR2 YFSETQ. Written as DNA, the CDR3 is TGCGCCAGCAGCCAGCTGGGACAGACCTACGAGCAGTACTTC. Its translation: CASSQLGQTYEQYF.

This clone has only a few counts. V is TRBV5-1 and J is TRBJ2-2; 13 bases align to TRBD2. Germline loops: CDR1 SGHRS, CDR2 YFSETQ. The CDR3 contains 19 residues. J was trimmed by 4 bases and V by 2 bases; bases with no gene match: 11. CDR3 coding DNA: TGCGCCAGCAGCTTCCTTGGAACTAGCGGGAGGGCGAGCACCGGGGAGCTGTTTTTT. Its translation: CASSFLGTSGRASTGELFF.

The CDR3 nucleotides are TGCAGCACGAGACACGGCATGAACACTGAAGCTTTCTTT. Its protein product is CSTRHGMNTEAFF. The chain has TRBV29-1 and TRBJ1-1; D gene uncertain. V lost 8 bases and J lost 0, with 13 bases in between. CDR1 and CDR2 (germline): SQVTM, ANQGSEA. The CDR3 consists of 13 residues.